This entry lists 13 T cell receptor beta chains sequenced from one sample in a study of blood T cell repertoires in COVID-19. The repertoire was sequenced with immunoSEQ multiplex PCR; TCRdb's copy has only in-frame clones and lacks some. The sample includes 200,000 to 250,000 clones, approximately 80% of them seen just once. Sequenced sample: PBMCs or T cells enriched from blood (not recorded which). These receptor sequences come from a man in his forties who had recovered from COVID-19.

The chain uses TRBV7-8 and TRBJ2-7, with TRBD2 matching over 7 bases. The germline CDR1 and CDR2 sequences are SGHVS and FQNEAQ. This CDR3 is 15 amino acids long. With 4 bases clipped from V and 2 bases from J, the junction kept 8 bases outside the gene matches. CDR3 in amino acids: CASSSPLTSAYEQYF. The CDR3 bases are TGTGCCAGCAGCTCTCCGCTTACTAGCGCCTACGAGCAGTACTTC.

The chain is built from TRBV19 and TRBJ1-5; D possibly corresponds to TRBD1 (6 bases). V was shortened by 2 bases and J by 0 bases, with 11 bases between the two germline ends. From germline, CDR1 is LNHDA and CDR2 SQIVND (reference sequence). The CDR3 is 16 amino acids. CDR3 loop: CASSILTGISNQPQHF. Here the CDR3 DNA reads TGTGCCAGTAGTATATTAACAGGGATTAGCAATCAGCCCCAGCATTTT.

This chain links TRBV30 with TRBJ2-7; 10 nucleotides match TRBD2. Trimming took 3 bases from V and 4 from J; bases not matched to a gene: 12. The CDR3 is 16 residues long. The germline V gene encodes CDR1 GTSNPN and CDR2 SVGIG (reference sequence). CDR3 protein: CAWSRVKREGSYEQYF. The CDR3 DNA sequence: TGTGCCTGGAGCAGAGTGAAGCGGGAGGGTAGTTACGAGCAGTACTTC.

This chain uses TRBV7-2 with TRBJ1-3, with 7 nucleotides matching TRBD1. V was clipped by 5 bases and J by 2 bases; unmatched bases: 6. The CDR3 contains 15 residues. Germline assignment: CDR1 SGHTA and CDR2 FQGNSA. CDR3 in DNA: TGTGCCAGCAGCCCCCAAAGGGGGCCTGGAAACACCATATATTTT. Translating it yields CASSPQRGPGNTIYF. The full variable domain, rest sourced from reference TRBV7-2 and TRBJ1-3, is GAGVSQSPSNKVTEKGKDVELRCDPISGHTALYWYRQSLGQGLEFLIYFQGNSAPDKSGLPSDRFSAERTGGSVSTLTIQRTQQEDSAVYLCASSPQRGPGNTIYFGEGSWLTVV.

To note about this clone: The sample holds other DNA sequences that translate to the same CDR3. The V and J genes are TRBV29-1 and TRBJ1-1; weak D call: TRBD1 (6 bases). The CDR3 covers 12 residues. Germline assignment: CDR1 SQVTM and CDR2 ANQGSEA. V was pared by 6 bases and J by 0 bases, with 8 bases between. The CDR3 sequence is CSVGQMNTEAFF. In nucleotides, the CDR3 is TGCAGCGTGGGACAAATGAACACTGAAGCTTTCTTT.

This clone occurred many times. The CDR3: CASSEPGDSGASYEQYF. CDR3 coding DNA: TGTGCCAGCAGTGAGCCAGGGGACAGCGGAGCTTCCTACGAGCAGTACTTC. The chain is built from TRBV25-1 and TRBJ2-7; 7 bases line up with TRBD1. The CDR3 is 17 residues long. Trimming removed 3 bases from V and 1 base from J; junction bases left unmatched: 12. Germline-derived CDR1 and CDR2 are MGHDK and SYGVNS.

The rearrangement links TRBV5-4 to TRBJ2-3, with 13 positions matching TRBD2. Per germline, CDR1 SGHNT and CDR2 YYREEE (reference sequence). The length of the CDR3 is 17 residues. Trimming removed 0 bases from V and 0 bases from J; junction bases left unmatched: 1. CDR3: CASSLGGLAGSTDTQYF. DNA for the CDR3: TGTGCCAGCAGCTTGGGGGGACTAGCGGGAAGCACAGATACGCAGTATTTT.

The rearrangement uses TRBV5-4 and TRBJ2-1; no firm D call. This CDR3 spans 15 amino acids. Looked up from germline, CDR1 is SGHNT and CDR2 is YYREEE (reference sequence). V lost 2 bases and J lost 0, with 9 bases in between. The CDR3 reads CASSLDIGSYNEQFF. CDR3 coding DNA: TGTGCCAGCAGCTTAGACATTGGCTCCTACAATGAGCAGTTCTTC.

V usage is TRBV11-3 and J usage is TRBJ2-2; 7 bases are a match to TRBD1. V trimming: 5 bases; J trimming: 0 bases; junction bases outside the gene matches: 6. Per the germline V gene, CDR1 is SGHNT and CDR2 is YENEEA. This CDR3 spans 16 amino acids. The CDR3 here is CASSPQTGTNTGELFF. In DNA, the CDR3 is TGTGCCAGCAGCCCCCAGACAGGGACGAACACCGGGGAGCTGTTTTTT.

This clone was counted a few times. The chain carries TRBV6-5 and TRBJ1-2; the match to TRBD1 covers 7 bases. Losses at the gene ends were 10 bases for V and 1 base for J; bases not matched to a gene: 6. This CDR3 has 13 amino acids. CDR1 and CDR2 from the germline V gene are MNHEY and SVGAGI. DNA for the CDR3: TGTGCCACCCGGGACAGCCATAACTATGGCTACACCTTC. Translated, it gives CATRDSHNYGYTF.

The chain has TRBV30 and TRBJ2-1, with 7 bases fitting TRBD2. J was trimmed by 5 bases and V by 2 bases; bases with no gene match: 3. Germline V gene data show CDR1 as GTSNPN and CDR2 as SVGIG (reference sequence). The CDR3 extends over 13 amino acids. The DNA for the CDR3 is TGTGCCTGGAGTCGCGGACTAGACAATGAGCAGTTCTTC. It is translated as CAWSRGLDNEQFF.

The chain uses TRBV30 and TRBJ1-1, with no clear D. This CDR3 is built from 11 residues. The ends were cut back, 5 bases at V and 2 bases at J, with 6 bases in the middle. Germline V gene sequence: CDR1 GTSNPN, CDR2 SVGIG (reference sequence). Here the CDR3 reads CAWQANTEAFF. The CDR3 DNA reads TGTGCCTGGCAGGCTAACACTGAAGCTTTCTTT.

Only a few counts were recorded for this clone. CDR3: CASSFGTGGLEGFF. In DNA, the CDR3 is TGTGCCAGCAGCTTCGGGACAGGGGGCTTAGAGGGTTTCTTT. The chain uses TRBV7-8 and TRBJ1-1, with 12 bases lining up with TRBD1. The CDR3 loop spans 14 amino acids. Losses at the gene ends were 3 bases for V and 13 bases for J; bases not matched to a gene: 9. Germline CDR1 reads SGHVS; CDR2 reads FQNEAQ.